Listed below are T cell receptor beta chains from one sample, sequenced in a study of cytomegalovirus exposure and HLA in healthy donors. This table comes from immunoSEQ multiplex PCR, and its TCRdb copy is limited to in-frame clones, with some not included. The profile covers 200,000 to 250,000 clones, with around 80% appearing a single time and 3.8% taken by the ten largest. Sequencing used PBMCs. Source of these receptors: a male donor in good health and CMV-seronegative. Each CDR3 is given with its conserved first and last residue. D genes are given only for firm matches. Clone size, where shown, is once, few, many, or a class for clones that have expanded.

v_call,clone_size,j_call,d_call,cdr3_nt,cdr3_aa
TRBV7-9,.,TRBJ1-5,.,TGTGCCAGCAGCCCGGGACTGATGCATAGCAATCAGCCCCAGCATTTT,CASSPGLMHSNQPQHF
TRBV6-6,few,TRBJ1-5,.,TGTGCCAGCAGGGGCCAGGGCCACAATCAGCCCCAGCATTTT,CASRGQGHNQPQHF
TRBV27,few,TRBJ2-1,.,TGTGCCAGCAGTCAGGGACTCCCCCATGAGCAGTTCTTC,CASSQGLPHEQFF
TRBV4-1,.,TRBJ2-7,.,TGCGCCAGCAGCCAAGATGGTATAGGGGACTCCTACGAGCAGTACTTC,CASSQDGIGDSYEQYF
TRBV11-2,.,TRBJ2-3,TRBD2,TGTGCCAGCAGCTTAGGGGTAGCGGGAGGACGTGATACGCAGTATTTT,CASSLGVAGGRDTQYF
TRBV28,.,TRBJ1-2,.,TGTGCCAGCAGTTCGACCCCTCCCATCCCCGGGGTTAACTATGGCTACACCTTC,CASSSTPPIPGVNYGYTF
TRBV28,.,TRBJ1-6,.,TGTGCCAGCAGGAAACAGAATTCACCCCTCCACTTT,CASRKQNSPLHF
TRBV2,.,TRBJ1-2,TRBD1,TGTGCCAGCAAAGAGGGACAGGGGGCGGGAGATGATGGCTACACCTTC,CASKEGQGAGDDGYTF
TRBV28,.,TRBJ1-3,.,TGTGCCAGCAGTTCCCCGGGGAACACCGTCTCTGGAAACACCATATATTTT,CASSSPGNTVSGNTIYF
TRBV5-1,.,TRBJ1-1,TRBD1,TGCGCCAGCAGCTTGGGATCAGGGGGCTGGGCGACCAACACTGAAGCTTTCTTT,CASSLGSGGWATNTEAFF
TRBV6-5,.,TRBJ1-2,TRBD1,TGTGCCAGCAGACCCGGGACAGGGGTCGGCTATGGCTACACCTTC,CASRPGTGVGYGYTF
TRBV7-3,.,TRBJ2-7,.,TGTGCCAGCAGCCCATGGGGGGAACGGTCCTACGAGCAGTACTTC,CASSPWGERSYEQYF
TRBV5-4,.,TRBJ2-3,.,TGTGCCAGCAGCCCCCCCCGGCCTAGGGGAGATACGCAGTATTTT,CASSPPRPRGDTQYF
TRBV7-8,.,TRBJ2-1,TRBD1,TGTGCCAGCAGCCGGACAGGGGAAGAGCAGTTCTTC,CASSRTGEEQFF
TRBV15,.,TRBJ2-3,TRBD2,TGTGCCACCAGTTCGGAACTAGCGGGAGGGAGGGATACGCAGTATTTT,CATSSELAGGRDTQYF
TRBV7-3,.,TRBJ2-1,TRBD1,TGTGCCAGCAGCTTCACAGGGGGGTTCATGGATGAGCAGTTCTTC,CASSFTGGFMDEQFF
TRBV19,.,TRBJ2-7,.,TGTGCCAGTAGTATCCCTGGGACATTCCCCTACGAGCAGTACTTC,CASSIPGTFPYEQYF
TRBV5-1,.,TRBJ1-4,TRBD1,TGCGCCAGCAGCTTTAATCCACAGGGGAATGAAAAACTGTTTTTT,CASSFNPQGNEKLFF
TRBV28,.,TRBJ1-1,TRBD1,TGTGCCAGCAACCCCGCAGGGACAGAAAAGAACACTGAAGCTTTCTTT,CASNPAGTEKNTEAFF
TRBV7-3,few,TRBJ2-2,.,TGTGCCAGCAGCTTATATCCGCCGGGTACGAACACCGGGGAGCTGTTTTTT,CASSLYPPGTNTGELFF
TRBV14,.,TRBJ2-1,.,TGTGCCAGCAGCCAACCCCAGCGGAGCTACAATGAGCAGTTCTTC,CASSQPQRSYNEQFF
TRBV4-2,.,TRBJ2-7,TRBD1,TGTGCCAGCAGCCAAGCCGGGACAGGGGCCTACGAGCAGTACTTC,CASSQAGTGAYEQYF
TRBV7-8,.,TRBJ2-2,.,TGTGCCAGCAGCTTTGATCGACATAACACCGGGGAGCTGTTTTTT,CASSFDRHNTGELFF
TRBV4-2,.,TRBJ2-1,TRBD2,TGTGCCAGCAGCCATGAGAGCGGGAGGCCAGGCGATGAGCAGTTCTTC,CASSHESGRPGDEQFF
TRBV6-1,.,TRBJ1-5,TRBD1,TGTGCCAGCAACTTCCGGGACAGAAATCAGCCCCAGCATTTT,CASNFRDRNQPQHF
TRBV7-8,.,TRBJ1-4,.,TGTGCCAGCAGCTTAGGTCAGGGTAACCTTGAAAAACTGTTTTTT,CASSLGQGNLEKLFF
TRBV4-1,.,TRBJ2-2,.,TGCGCCAGCAGCCAGGAGGGACTAATCATTAGGGGGACCGGGGAGCTGTTTTTT,CASSQEGLIIRGTGELFF